What follows are 5 T cell receptor beta chains derived from one specimen sequenced in a study of CD8+ T cells in alopecia areata. Treatment specified: oral pan-JAK inhibitor, 5-10 mg twice daily. Following extraction, RNA underwent reverse transcription to cDNA, which served as the sequencing template. Libraries were prepared by immunoSEQ multiplex PCR; TCRdb keeps only in-frame clonotypes and omits some of them. This table has about 210,000 clones, roughly 64% appearing once. The source material was CD4+ T cells sorted from blood, sampled at week 4, from a patient treated with tofacitinib. Receptor source: a human donor with alopecia areata.

The chain joins TRBV29-1 to TRBJ2-6; 9 bases match TRBD1. V lost 6 bases to trimming and J lost 1 base; unmatched junction nucleotides: 4. CDR3 length equals 15 residues. CDR1 SQVTM and CDR2 ANQGSEA come from the germline V gene. This CDR3 is CSVGTGWSGANVLTF. The CDR3 DNA follows: TGCAGCGTCGGGACAGGGTGGTCTGGGGCCAACGTCCTGACTTTC. Full variable domain (remainder filled in from reference TRBV29-1 and TRBJ2-6): SAVISQKPSRDICQRGTSLTIQCQVDSQVTMMFWYRQQPGQSLTLIATANQGSEATYESGFVIDKFPISRPNLTFSTLTVSNMSPEDSSIYLCSVGTGWSGANVLTFGAGSRLTVL.

This CDR3 is CASSQPSGGGTDTQYF. CDR3 nucleotides: TGTGCCAGCAGCCAACCATCGGGGGGGGGCACAGATACGCAGTATTTT. This chain links TRBV4-2 with TRBJ2-3; 8 bases match TRBD2. Germline loops: CDR1 LGHNA, CDR2 YNFKEQ. This CDR3 is 16 amino acids long. The J segment lost 1 base and the V segment lost 2 bases, leaving 5 bases of the junction unmatched.

This clone was seen a few times. This chain joins TRBV7-2 and TRBJ1-1; 8 bases match TRBD1. With 6 bases clipped from V and 2 bases from J, the junction kept 5 bases outside the gene matches. Germline lookup yields CDR1 SGHTA and CDR2 FQGNSA. This CDR3 comprises 14 residues. The CDR3 loop reads CASRQQGGNTEAFF. Written as DNA, the CDR3 is TGTGCCAGCAGACAACAGGGGGGAAACACTGAAGCTTTCTTT. Variable domain in full (rest from reference TRBV7-2 and TRBJ1-1): GAGVSQSPSNKVTEKGKDVELRCDPISGHTALYWYRQSLGQGLEFLIYFQGNSAPDKSGLPSDRFSAERTGGSVSTLTIQRTQQEDSAVYLCASRQQGGNTEAFFGQGTRLTVV.

CDR3 nucleotide sequence: TGTGCCAGCCTGTTAAATGAGCAGTACTTC. This codes for CASLLNEQYF. This chain links TRBV2 with TRBJ2-7; D is unresolved. V shed 8 bases and J shed 7 bases, with 9 bases lying between them. CDR3 length equals 10 residues. Germline V CDR1 and CDR2: SNHLY, FYNNEI.

The rearrangement uses TRBV29-1 and TRBJ1-1, with unresolved D. The germline V gene encodes CDR1 SQVTM and CDR2 ANQGSEA. V lost 2 bases to trimming and J lost 11 bases, with 18 bases between them. The CDR3 contains 13 residues. As DNA, the CDR3 is TGCAGCGTTGAACTCCAGTTAGCAGAGGAGGCTTTCTTT. It is translated as CSVELQLAEEAFF.